This entry is about one T cell receptor beta chain. This specimen comes from a study of cytomegalovirus exposure and HLA in healthy donors. This CDR3 has 15 residues. V gave up 7 bases and J gave up 2 bases, with 16 bases separating them. Per the germline V gene, CDR1 is MNHNY and CDR2 is SVGAGI (reference sequence). PCR amplification relied on 60 Vbeta primers (plus 13 Jbeta primers). Method: immunoSEQ multiplex PCR; TCRdb's copy keeps in-frame clones and lacks some. Seen here are 150,000 to 200,000 clones, roughly 76% observed once, and the top ten hold roughly 13%. Sequencing was done on a sample of PBMCs. This receptor was obtained from a woman in her forties or fifties in good health and CMV-seronegative. The chain carries TRBV6-6 and TRBJ2-3; D is possibly TRBD1 (5 bases). CDR3 protein: CASTASGRATDTQYF. The CDR3 nucleotides read TGTGCCAGCACCGCCTCGGGCAGGGCCACAGATACGCAGTATTTT.